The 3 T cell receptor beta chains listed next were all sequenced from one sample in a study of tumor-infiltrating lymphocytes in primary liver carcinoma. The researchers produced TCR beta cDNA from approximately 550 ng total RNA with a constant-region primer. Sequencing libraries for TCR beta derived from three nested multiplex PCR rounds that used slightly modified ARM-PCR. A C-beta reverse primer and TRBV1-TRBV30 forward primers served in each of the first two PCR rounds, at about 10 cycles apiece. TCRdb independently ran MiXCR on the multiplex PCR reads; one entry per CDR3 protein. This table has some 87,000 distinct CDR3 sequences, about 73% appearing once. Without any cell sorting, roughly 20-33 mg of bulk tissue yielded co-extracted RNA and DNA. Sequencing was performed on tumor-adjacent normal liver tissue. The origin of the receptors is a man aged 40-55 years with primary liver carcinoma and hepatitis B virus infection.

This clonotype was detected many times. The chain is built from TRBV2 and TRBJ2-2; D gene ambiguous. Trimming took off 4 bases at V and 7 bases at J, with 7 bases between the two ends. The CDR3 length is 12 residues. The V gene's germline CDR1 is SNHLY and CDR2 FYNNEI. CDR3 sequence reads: CASSGGGGELFF. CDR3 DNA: TGTGCCAGCAGTGGAGGTGGCGGGGAGCTGTTTTTT. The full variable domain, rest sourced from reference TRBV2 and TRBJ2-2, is EPEVTQTPSHQVTQMGQEVILRCVPISNHLYFYWYRQILGQKVEFLVSFYNNEISEKSEIFDDQFSVERPDGSNFTLKIRSTKLEDSAMYFCASSGGGGELFFGEGSRLTVL.

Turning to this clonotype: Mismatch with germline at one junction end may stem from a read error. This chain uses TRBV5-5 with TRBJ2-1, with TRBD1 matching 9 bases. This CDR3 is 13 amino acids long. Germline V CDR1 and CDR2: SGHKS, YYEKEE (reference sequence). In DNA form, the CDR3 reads TGTGCCAGTAGCTCTGGACAGGGGACTGAGCAGTTCTTC. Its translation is CASSSGQGTEQFF.

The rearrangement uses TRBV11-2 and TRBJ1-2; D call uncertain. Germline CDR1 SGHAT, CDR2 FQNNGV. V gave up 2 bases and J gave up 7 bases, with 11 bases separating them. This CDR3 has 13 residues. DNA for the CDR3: TGTGCCAGCAGCTTAACGGGAGTATCTGGCTACACCTTC. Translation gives CASSLTGVSGYTF. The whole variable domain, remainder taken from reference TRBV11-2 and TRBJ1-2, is EAGVAQSPRYKIIEKRQSVAFWCNPISGHATLYWYQQILGQGPKLLIQFQNNGVVDDSQLPKDRFSAERLKGVDSTLKIQPAKLEDSAVYLCASSLTGVSGYTFGSGTRLTVV.